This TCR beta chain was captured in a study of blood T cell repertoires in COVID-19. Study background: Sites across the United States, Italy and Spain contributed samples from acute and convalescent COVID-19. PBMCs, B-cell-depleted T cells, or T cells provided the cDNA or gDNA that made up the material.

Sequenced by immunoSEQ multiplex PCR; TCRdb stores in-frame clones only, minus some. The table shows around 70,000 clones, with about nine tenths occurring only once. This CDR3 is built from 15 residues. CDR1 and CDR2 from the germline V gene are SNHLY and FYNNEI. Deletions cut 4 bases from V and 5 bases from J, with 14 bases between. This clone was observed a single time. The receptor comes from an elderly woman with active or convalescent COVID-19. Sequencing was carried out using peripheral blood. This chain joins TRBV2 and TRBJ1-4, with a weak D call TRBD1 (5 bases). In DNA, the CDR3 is TGTGCCAGCAGTGGCGATGGGGGGATAAATGAAAAACTGTTTTTT. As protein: CASSGDGGINEKLFF.